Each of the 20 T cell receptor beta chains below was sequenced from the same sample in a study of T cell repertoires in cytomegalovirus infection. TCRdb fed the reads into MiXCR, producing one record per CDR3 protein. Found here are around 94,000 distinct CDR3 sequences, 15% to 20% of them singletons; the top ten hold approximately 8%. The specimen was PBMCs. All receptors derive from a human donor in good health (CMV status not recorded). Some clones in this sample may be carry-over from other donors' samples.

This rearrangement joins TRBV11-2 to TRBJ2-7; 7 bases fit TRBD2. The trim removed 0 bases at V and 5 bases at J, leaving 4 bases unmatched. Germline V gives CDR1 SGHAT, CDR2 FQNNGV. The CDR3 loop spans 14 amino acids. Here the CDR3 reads CASSLEGGYDEQYF. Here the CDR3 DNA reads TGTGCCAGCAGCTTAGAGGGGGGGTACGACGAGCAGTACTTC.

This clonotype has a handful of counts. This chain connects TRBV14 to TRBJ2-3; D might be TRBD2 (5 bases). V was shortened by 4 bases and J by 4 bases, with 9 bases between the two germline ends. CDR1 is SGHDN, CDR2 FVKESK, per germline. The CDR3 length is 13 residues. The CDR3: CASSPNSADTQYF. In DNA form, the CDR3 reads TGTGCCAGCAGCCCCAATAGCGCAGATACGCAGTATTTT.

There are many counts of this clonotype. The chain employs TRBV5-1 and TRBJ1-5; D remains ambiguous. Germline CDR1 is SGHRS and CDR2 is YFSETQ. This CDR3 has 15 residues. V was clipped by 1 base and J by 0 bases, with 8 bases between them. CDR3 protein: CASSLSGISNQPQHF. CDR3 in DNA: TGCGCCAGCAGCTTGAGCGGGATTAGCAATCAGCCCCAGCATTTT.

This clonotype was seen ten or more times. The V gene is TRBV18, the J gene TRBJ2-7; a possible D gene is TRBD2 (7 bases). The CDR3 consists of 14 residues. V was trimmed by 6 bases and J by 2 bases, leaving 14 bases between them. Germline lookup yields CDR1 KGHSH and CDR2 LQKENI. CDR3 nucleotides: TGTGCCAGCTCTCCGGACAGCGGGACCTACGAGCAGTACTTC. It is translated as CASSPDSGTYEQYF. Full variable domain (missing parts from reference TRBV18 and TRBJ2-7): NAGVMQNPRHLVRRRGQEARLRCSPMKGHSHVYWYRQLPEEGLKFMVYLQKENIIDESGMPKERFSAEFPKEGPSILRIQQVVRGDSAAYFCASSPDSGTYEQYFGPGTRLTVT.

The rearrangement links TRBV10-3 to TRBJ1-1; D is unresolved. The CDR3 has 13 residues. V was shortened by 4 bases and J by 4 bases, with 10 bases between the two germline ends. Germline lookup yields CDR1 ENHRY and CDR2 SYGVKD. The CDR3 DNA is TGTGCCATCAGTGCAGCGGGTAGCACTGAAGCTTTCTTT. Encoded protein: CAISAAGSTEAFF.

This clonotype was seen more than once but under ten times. The CDR3 sequence is CASSFSGGFSTDTQYF. The CDR3 region has the DNA TGTGCCAGCAGCTTTAGCGGGGGGTTTAGCACAGATACGCAGTATTTT. The V gene is TRBV11-3, the J gene TRBJ2-3; 10 bases are a match to TRBD2. The CDR3 length is 16 residues. The germline V gene has CDR1 SGHNT and CDR2 YENEEA. V was clipped by 3 bases and J by 0 bases; unmatched bases: 3.

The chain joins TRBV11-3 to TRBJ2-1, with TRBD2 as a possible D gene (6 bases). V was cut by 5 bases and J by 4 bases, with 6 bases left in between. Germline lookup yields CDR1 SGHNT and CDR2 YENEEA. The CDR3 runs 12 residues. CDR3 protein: CASSRGYNEQFF. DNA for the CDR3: TGTGCCAGCAGCCGGGGGTACAATGAGCAGTTCTTC. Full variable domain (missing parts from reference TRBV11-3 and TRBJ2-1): EAGVVQSPRYKIIEKKQPVAFWCNPISGHNTLYWYLQNLGQGPELLIRYENEEAVDDSQLPKDRFSAERLKGVDSTLKIQPAELGDSAVYLCASSRGYNEQFFGPGTRLTVL.

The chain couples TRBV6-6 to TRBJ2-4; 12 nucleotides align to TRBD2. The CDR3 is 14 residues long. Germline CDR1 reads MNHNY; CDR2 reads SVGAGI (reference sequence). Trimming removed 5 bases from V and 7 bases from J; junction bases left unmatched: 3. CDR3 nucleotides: TGTGCCAGCAGTGATGGACTAGCGGGGAACATTCAGTACTTC. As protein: CASSDGLAGNIQYF.

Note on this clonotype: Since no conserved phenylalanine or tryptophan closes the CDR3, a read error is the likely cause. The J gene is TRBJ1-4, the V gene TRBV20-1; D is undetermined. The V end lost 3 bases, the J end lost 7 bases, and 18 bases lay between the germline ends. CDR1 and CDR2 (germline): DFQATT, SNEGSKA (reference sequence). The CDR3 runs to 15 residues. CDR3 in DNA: TGCAGTGCTAGGCCCTCATGGGGAGGTGGTGAAAAACTGTTTTTA. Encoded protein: CSARPSWGGGEKLFL.

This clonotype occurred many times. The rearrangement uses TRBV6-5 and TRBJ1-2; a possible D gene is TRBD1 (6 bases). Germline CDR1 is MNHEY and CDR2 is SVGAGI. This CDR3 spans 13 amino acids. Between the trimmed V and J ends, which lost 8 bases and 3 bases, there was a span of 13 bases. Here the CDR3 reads CASSPTGDYGYTF. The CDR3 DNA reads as TGTGCCAGCTCGCCGACAGGAGACTATGGCTACACCTTC.

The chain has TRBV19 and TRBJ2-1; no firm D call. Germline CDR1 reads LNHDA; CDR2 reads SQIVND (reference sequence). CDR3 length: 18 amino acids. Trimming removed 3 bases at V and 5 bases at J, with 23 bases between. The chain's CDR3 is CASSILPLPGLTNNEQFF. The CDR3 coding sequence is TGTGCCAGTAGTATTCTTCCTTTACCGGGCCTCACTAACAATGAGCAGTTCTTC.

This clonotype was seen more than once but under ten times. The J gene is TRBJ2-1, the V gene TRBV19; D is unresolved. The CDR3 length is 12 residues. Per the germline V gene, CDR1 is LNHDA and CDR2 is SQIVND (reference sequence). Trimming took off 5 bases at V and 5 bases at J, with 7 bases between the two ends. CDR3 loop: CASSPEDNEQFF. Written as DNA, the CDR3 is TGTGCCAGTAGTCCCGAGGACAATGAGCAGTTCTTC.

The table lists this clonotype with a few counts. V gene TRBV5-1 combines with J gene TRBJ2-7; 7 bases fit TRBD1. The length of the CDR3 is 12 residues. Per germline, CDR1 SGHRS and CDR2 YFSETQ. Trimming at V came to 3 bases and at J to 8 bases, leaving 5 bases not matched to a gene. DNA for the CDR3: TGCGCCAGCAGCTCGGACAGGTCCCAGCAGTACTTC. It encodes CASSSDRSQQYF.

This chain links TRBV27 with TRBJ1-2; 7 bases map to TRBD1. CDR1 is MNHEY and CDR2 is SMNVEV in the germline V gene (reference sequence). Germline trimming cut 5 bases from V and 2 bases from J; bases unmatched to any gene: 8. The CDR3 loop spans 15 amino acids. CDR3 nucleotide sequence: TGTGCCAGCAGTCCGATGACAGGGACCAACTATGGCTACACCTTC. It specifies CASSPMTGTNYGYTF.

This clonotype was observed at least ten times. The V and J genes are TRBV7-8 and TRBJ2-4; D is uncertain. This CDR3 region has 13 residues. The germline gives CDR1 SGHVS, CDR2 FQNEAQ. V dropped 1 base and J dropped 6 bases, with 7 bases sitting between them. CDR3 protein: CASSLGPGNIQYF. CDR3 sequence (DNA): TGTGCCAGCAGCTTAGGCCCGGGAAACATTCAGTACTTC.

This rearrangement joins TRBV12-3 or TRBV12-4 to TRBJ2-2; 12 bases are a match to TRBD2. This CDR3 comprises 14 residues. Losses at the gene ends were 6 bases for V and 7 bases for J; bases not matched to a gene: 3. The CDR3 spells CASRTSGGLGELFF. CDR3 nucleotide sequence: TGTGCCAGCAGGACTAGCGGGGGTCTCGGGGAGCTGTTTTTT.

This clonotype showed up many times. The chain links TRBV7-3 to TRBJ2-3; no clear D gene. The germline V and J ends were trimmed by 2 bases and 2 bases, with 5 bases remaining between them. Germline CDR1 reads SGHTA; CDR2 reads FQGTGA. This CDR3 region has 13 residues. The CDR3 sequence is CASSLSDTDTQYF. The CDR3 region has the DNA TGTGCCAGCAGCTTATCGGACACAGATACGCAGTATTTT.

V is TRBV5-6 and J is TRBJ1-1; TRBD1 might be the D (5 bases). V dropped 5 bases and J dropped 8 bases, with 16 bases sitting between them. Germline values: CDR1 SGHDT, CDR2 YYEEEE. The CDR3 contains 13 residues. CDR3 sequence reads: CASRTTMGGEAFF. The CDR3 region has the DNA TGTGCCAGCAGGACAACCATGGGGGGAGAAGCTTTCTTT.

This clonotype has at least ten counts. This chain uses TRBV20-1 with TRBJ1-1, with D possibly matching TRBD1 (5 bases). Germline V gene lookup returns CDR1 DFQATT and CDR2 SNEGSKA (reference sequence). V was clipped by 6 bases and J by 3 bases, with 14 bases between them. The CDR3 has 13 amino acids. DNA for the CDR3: TGCAGTGCGGGGCGGGTAGGAGACACTGAAGCTTTCTTT. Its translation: CSAGRVGDTEAFF.

CDR3 nucleotide sequence: TGTGCCAGCTCACCTTGGACATCTACTAACTATGGCTACACCTTC. Its translation: CASSPWTSTNYGYTF. The chain uses TRBV18 and TRBJ1-2, with D possibly being TRBD1 (5 bases). The germline V gene has CDR1 KGHSH and CDR2 LQKENI. The CDR3 has 15 amino acids. Trimming shortened V by 3 bases and J by 0 bases, and 11 bases separated the two germline ends.